The sequence of this T cell receptor (beta chain) was determined in a study of memory CD4+ T cells and cytomegalovirus serostatus. Study as a whole: This sample comes from healthy Belgian adults, under 10 CMV seropositive, 20 to 25 seronegative. Study-wide results and caveats: Suggested: most of the CMV-linked TCR signature lies in CD4+ memory cells. CMV serostatus prediction reached median AUC roughly 0.95, or 0.91 with US-trained model. Each of some 67 CMV-associated TCRbeta sequences occurred in one to five individuals.

The sort gate was single viable CD3+CD4+CD8-CD45RO+ cells for memory CD4+ T cells. Sequencing used immunoSEQ multiplex PCR; TCRdb keeps in-frame clones, though not all of them. This sample yields 50,000 to 55,000 clones, of which roughly three quarters are seen a single time; 0.77% belongs to the top ten. The germline V gene encodes CDR1 MNHEY and CDR2 SVGAGI. There are 13 residues in the CDR3. Trimming took off 4 bases at V and 3 bases at J, with 7 bases between the two ends. As for this clone: The target antigen is unknown.

V is TRBV6-5 and J is TRBJ2-1, with D possibly being TRBD1 or TRBD2 (5 bases each). Material for sequencing was memory CD4+ T cells from blood. The TCR comes from an adult in good health and CMV-seronegative. The DNA for the CDR3 is TGTGCCAGCAGTTTGGGGGACTACAATGAGCAGTTCTTC. Protein sequence: CASSLGDYNEQFF.